This TCR beta chain stems from a study of T cell repertoires in urothelial bladder cancer. Trimming removed 4 bases from V and 6 bases from J, with 4 bases in between. The germline gives CDR1 WSHSY, CDR2 SAAADI. CDR3 length equals 10 residues. This clone occurred once. Antigen: not known. Study-level results: In carcinoma specimens, a single clone made up to roughly 15% of infiltrating lymphocytes.

TCRdb's copy holds only in-frame clones and misses some; the assay was immunoSEQ multiplex PCR. The table has some 2,600 clones, approximately 62% seen once. Input material: bladder tissue. The rearrangement uses TRBV10-2 and TRBJ2-7; D uncertain. The TCR originated in a human donor with a benign inflammatory bladder lesion. The DNA of the CDR3 is TGCGCCAGCAGTGGAGCCGAGCAGTACTTC. Protein product: CASSGAEQYF.